The 14 T cell receptor beta chains below come from one sample, sequenced in a study of vaccination effects on CD4 cells after COVID-19. Antigen specificity for these receptors is unknown. Using immunoSEQ multiplex PCR, the repertoire was profiled, and TCRdb retains in-frame clones only, with some absent. The sample lists 70,000 to 75,000 clones; roughly four fifths were seen once. Following culture for nine to ten days, CD4+ T cells were isolated. The source was CD4+ T cells from PBMCs cultured without peptide, collected before COVID-19 vaccination. The origin of the receptors is a human donor who received a COVID-19 vaccine.

This clone was detected only a few times. V usage is TRBV29-1 and J usage is TRBJ1-1, with a tentative D call TRBD1 (5 bases). The germline V gene encodes CDR1 SQVTM and CDR2 ANQGSEA. With 4 bases removed from V and 2 bases from J, the gap between germline ends came to 11 bases. This CDR3 comprises 13 residues. CDR3 in amino acids: CSVVGQPNTEAFF. The DNA of the CDR3 is TGCAGCGTTGTAGGACAACCAAACACTGAAGCTTTCTTT.

The chain has TRBV27 and TRBJ2-3, with TRBD2 as a possible D gene (5 bases). With 7 bases removed from V and 3 bases from J, the gap between germline ends came to 20 bases. CDR1 MNHEY and CDR2 SMNVEV come from the germline V gene (reference sequence). CDR3 length: 16 amino acids. In DNA form, the CDR3 reads TGTGCCAGCACCCGGACTCCGACTGCGACGACAGATACGCAGTATTTT. Its protein is CASTRTPTATTDTQYF.

J is TRBJ1-4 and V is TRBV28; TRBD1 matches 9 bases. CDR1 is MDHEN and CDR2 is SYDVKM in the germline V gene. The CDR3 contains 14 residues. The V gene end was trimmed by 6 bases and the J gene end by 6 bases; junction bases not matched to a gene: 5. CDR3 in DNA: TGTGCCAGCAGGGGACAGGGAGGTTATGAAAAACTGTTTTTT. It translates to CASRGQGGYEKLFF.

The V call is TRBV6-4, the J call TRBJ1-1; no reliable D call. The length of the CDR3 is 14 residues. Germline CDR1 is MRHNA and CDR2 is SNTAGT. The ends were cut back, 8 bases at V and 1 base at J, with 14 bases in the middle. DNA of the CDR3: TGTGCCAGCTCAGAGACGAGGGCGAACACTGAAGCTTTCTTT. Translation: CASSETRANTEAFF.

The CDR3 loop is CASSQPGGGYGYTF. The CDR3 coding sequence is TGTGCCAGCAGCCAGCCAGGGGGCGGCTATGGCTACACCTTC. The chain has TRBV4-2 and TRBJ1-2, with 8 bases aligning to TRBD1. Germline CDR1 reads LGHNA; CDR2 reads YNFKEQ. Trimming at V came to 3 bases and at J to 4 bases, leaving 4 bases not matched to a gene. The CDR3 spans 14 residues.

This chain uses TRBV20-1 with TRBJ1-2; no reliable D call. V dropped 6 bases and J dropped 0 bases, with 5 bases sitting between them. The CDR3 is made up of 11 amino acids. From germline, CDR1 is DFQATT and CDR2 SNEGSKA (reference sequence). Here the CDR3 reads CSAIANYGYTF. DNA for the CDR3: TGCAGTGCCATAGCTAACTATGGCTACACCTTC.

The CDR3 DNA is TGTGCCAGCAGTCAGAATAGCAATCAGCCCCAGCATTTT. It codes for CASSQNSNQPQHF. The V call is TRBV6-4, the J call TRBJ1-5; D uncertain. V was shortened by 5 bases and J by 0 bases, with 5 bases between the two germline ends. The CDR3 totals 13 residues. Germline values: CDR1 MRHNA, CDR2 SNTAGT.

In DNA form, the CDR3 reads TGCAGTTTACACGGACCCTACGAGCAGTACGTC. This encodes CSLHGPYEQYV. The chain is built from TRBV20-1 and TRBJ2-7, with D hard to call. The CDR3 spans 11 residues. V was trimmed by 8 bases and J by 2 bases, leaving 10 bases between them. CDR1 DFQATT and CDR2 SNEGSKA come from the germline V gene (reference sequence).

V usage is TRBV6-5 and J usage is TRBJ1-1, with D perhaps matching TRBD1 (6 bases). Trimming removed 10 bases from V and 0 bases from J, with 12 bases in between. The CDR3 totals 13 residues. Germline V CDR1 and CDR2: MNHEY, SVGAGI. The CDR3: CATLGTLNTEAFF. The CDR3 DNA is TGTGCCACCCTGGGGACACTGAACACTGAAGCTTTCTTT.

The rearrangement joins TRBV19 to TRBJ2-7; 7 bases fit TRBD1. The CDR3 is 15 amino acids. The V gene end was trimmed by 4 bases and the J gene end by 6 bases; junction bases not matched to a gene: 12. Per germline, CDR1 LNHDA and CDR2 SQIVND (reference sequence). The CDR3 sequence: CASSKSTGRGSEQYV. The CDR3 DNA sequence: TGTGCCAGTAGTAAATCGACAGGGAGAGGTTCCGAGCAGTACGTC.

The gene calls are TRBV7-2 and TRBJ2-3; D not resolved. The length of the CDR3 is 14 residues. Trimming shortened V by 5 bases and J by 4 bases, and 13 bases separated the two germline ends. Germline values: CDR1 SGHTA, CDR2 FQGNSA. The CDR3: CASSVRVGADTQYF. CDR3 coding DNA: TGTGCCAGCAGCGTCCGGGTTGGAGCAGATACGCAGTATTTT.

The chain recombines TRBV5-1 with TRBJ2-1, with a tentative D call TRBD1 (6 bases). Deletions cut 3 bases from V and 1 base from J, with 17 bases between. The CDR3 runs 17 residues. Germline CDR1 SGHRS, CDR2 YFSETQ. The CDR3 DNA reads TGCGCCAGCAGCTCAAATCCAGGGCAGGGGTCCTACAATGAGCAGTTCTTC. It is translated as CASSSNPGQGSYNEQFF.

The CDR3 nucleotides are TGCGCCAGCAGTCACGGGGCTCACAATGAGCAGTTCTTC. Residues: CASSHGAHNEQFF. The rearrangement joins TRBV10-2 to TRBJ2-1; D might be TRBD1 or TRBD2, each matching 5 bases. This CDR3 region has 13 residues. Germline CDR1 WSHSY, CDR2 SAAADI. V lost 5 bases and J 5 bases, leaving 10 bases between the germline ends.

V and J are TRBV28 and TRBJ1-5; the D is unclear. The ends were cut back, 2 bases at V and 11 bases at J, with 16 bases in the middle. The CDR3 length is 14 residues. CDR1 and CDR2 (germline): MDHEN, SYDVKM. In DNA form, the CDR3 reads TGTGCCAGCAGTTTAAGCAGAACTTTGGTGGCCCAGCATTTT. Amino acid sequence: CASSLSRTLVAQHF. Supplemented by reference TRBV28 and TRBJ1-5, the full variable domain reads DVKVTQSSRYLVKRTGEKVFLECVQDMDHENMFWYRQDPGLGLRLIYFSYDVKMKEKGDIPEGYSVSREKKERFSLILESASTNQTSMYLCASSLSRTLVAQHFGDGTRLSIL.